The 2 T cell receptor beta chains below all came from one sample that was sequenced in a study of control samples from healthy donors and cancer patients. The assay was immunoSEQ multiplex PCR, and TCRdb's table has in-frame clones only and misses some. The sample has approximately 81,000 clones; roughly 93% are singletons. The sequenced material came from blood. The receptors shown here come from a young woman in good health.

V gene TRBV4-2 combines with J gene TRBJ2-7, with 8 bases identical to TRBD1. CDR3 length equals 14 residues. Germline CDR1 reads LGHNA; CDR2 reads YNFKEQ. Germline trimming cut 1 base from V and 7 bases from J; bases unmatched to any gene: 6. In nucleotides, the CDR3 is TGTGCCAGCAGCCAAGTTCAGGGGGCGGGTGAGCAGTACTTC. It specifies CASSQVQGAGEQYF.

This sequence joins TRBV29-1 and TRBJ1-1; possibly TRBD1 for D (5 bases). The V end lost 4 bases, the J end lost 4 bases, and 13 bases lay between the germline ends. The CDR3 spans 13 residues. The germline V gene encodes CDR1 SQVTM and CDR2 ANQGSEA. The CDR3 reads CSVGRWGVTEAFF. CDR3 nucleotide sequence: TGCAGCGTTGGCAGGTGGGGGGTCACTGAAGCTTTCTTT.